This note documents a single T cell receptor (beta chain) sequence. The sample originates from a study of T cell changes during pregnancy in multiple sclerosis. Germline V gives CDR1 LGHNA, CDR2 YSLEER. Trimming took off 0 bases at V and 6 bases at J, with 18 bases between the two ends. This CDR3 spans 17 amino acids. This table comes from immunoSEQ multiplex PCR, and its TCRdb copy is limited to in-frame clones, with some not included. The table includes over 70,000 clones, 80% to 95% detected once. The specimen was peripheral blood, collected in the third trimester of pregnancy. The chain has TRBV4-3 and TRBJ2-1; weak D call: TRBD2 (6 bases). The TCR originated in a female donor in good health, enrolled as a control in a pregnancy study. The CDR3 reads CASSQDLSAGRFNEQFF. The CDR3 DNA is TGCGCCAGCAGCCAAGATCTTTCGGCAGGGAGGTTCAATGAGCAGTTCTTC.